The clone carrying this TCR beta chain was recorded once. These data are taken from a study of control samples from healthy donors and cancer patients. Sequenced by immunoSEQ multiplex PCR; TCRdb stores in-frame clones only, minus some. Counted here are fewer than 45,000 clones, around 93% occurring once; the ten biggest clones make up about a fifth. Germline V gene sequence: CDR1 MGHRA, CDR2 YSYEKL. The CDR3 is 13 amino acids. The V and J ends lost 6 bases and 1 base respectively, with 9 bases between them. The TCR originated in a woman aged 40 to 50 with head and neck cancer. The source material was PBMCs. The V and J genes are TRBV4-1 and TRBJ1-1; D remains ambiguous. In DNA form, the CDR3 reads TGCGCCAGCAGGGCGAATAAGAACACTGAAGCTTTCTTT. Translating gives CASRANKNTEAFF.